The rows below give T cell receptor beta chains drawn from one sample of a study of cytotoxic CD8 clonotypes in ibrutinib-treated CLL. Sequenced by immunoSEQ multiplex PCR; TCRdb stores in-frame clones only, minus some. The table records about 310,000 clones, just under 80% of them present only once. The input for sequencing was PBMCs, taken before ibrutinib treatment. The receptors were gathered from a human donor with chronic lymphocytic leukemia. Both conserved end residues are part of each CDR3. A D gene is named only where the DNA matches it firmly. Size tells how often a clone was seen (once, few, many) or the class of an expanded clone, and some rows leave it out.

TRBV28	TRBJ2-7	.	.	TGTGCCAGCAGTTTGGGTTCCACCTACGAGCAGTACTTC	CASSLGSTYEQYF
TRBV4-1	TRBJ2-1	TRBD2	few	TGCGCCAGCAGCCAAATTATAGCGGGATGGAGGAATGAGCAGTTCTTC	CASSQIIAGWRNEQFF
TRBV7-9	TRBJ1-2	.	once	TGTGCCAGCAGCTTAGTTAGTGGCTACACCTTC	CASSLVSGYTF
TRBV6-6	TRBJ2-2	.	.	TGTGCCAGCAGTTACGTACAGGCCGGGGAGCTGTTTTTT	CASSYVQAGELFF
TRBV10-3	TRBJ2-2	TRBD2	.	TGTGCCAGCGAAGCGGGGGCAAACGGGGAGCTGTTTTTT	CASEAGANGELFF
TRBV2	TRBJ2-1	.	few	TGTGCCAGCAGCTCAGAGACGAGCTCCTACAATGAGCAGTTCTTC	CASSSETSSYNEQFF
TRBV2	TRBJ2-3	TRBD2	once	TGTGCCAGACCCGGGACTAGCGGGAACACAGATACGCAGTATTTT	CARPGTSGNTDTQYF
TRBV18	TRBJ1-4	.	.	TGTGCCAGCTCAAGGGGACTAGCCAACTATGAAAAACTGTTTTTT	CASSRGLANYEKLFF
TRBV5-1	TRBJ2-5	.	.	TGCGCCAGCAGCTGGGGACGGCCCCAAGAGACCCAGTACTTC	CASSWGRPQETQYF
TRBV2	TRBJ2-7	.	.	TGTGCCAGCAGGGCCGGGATACACTACGAGCAGTACTTC	CASRAGIHYEQYF
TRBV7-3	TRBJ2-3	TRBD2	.	TGTGCCAGCAGCTTAACTAGCGGGGCCACCCGTGCTAGCACAGATACGCAGTATTTT	CASSLTSGATRASTDTQYF
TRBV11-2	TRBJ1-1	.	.	TGTGCCAGCAGCTCAAGGGCCGGGACGCTGAACACTGAAGCTTTCTTT	CASSSRAGTLNTEAFF
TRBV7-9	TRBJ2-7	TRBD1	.	TGTGCCAGCAGCTTAGGGCCCCGGGACAGGGGAAACGAGCAGTACTTC	CASSLGPRDRGNEQYF
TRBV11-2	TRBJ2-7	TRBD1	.	TGTGCCAGCAGCTGGAGACAGGGCTGGTACGAGCAGTACTTC	CASSWRQGWYEQYF
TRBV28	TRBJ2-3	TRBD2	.	TGTGCCACCCAGCGGGGTAGCACAGATACGCAGTATTTT	CATQRGSTDTQYF
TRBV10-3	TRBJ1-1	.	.	TGTGCCATCAGTGAGGACACTGAAGCTTTCTTT	CAISEDTEAFF
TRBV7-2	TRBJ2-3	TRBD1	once	TGTGCCAGCAGTTATCCGACCGGGACAGGGGGTTGGGGCACGCAGTATTTT	CASSYPTGTGGWGTQYF
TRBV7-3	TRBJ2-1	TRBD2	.	TGTGCCAGCAGCTTAACGTCGGTGGCTAGCGGGAGCTACAATGAGCAGTTCTTC	CASSLTSVASGSYNEQFF
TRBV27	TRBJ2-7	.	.	TGTGCCAGCAGTTTAGCTGGCTACGAGCAGTACTTC	CASSLAGYEQYF
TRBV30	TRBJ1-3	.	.	TGTGCCTGGAGTAAGTCTGGAAACACCATATATTTT	CAWSKSGNTIYF
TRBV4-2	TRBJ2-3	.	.	TGTGCCAGCAGCCAAGTACTGAATACAGTTTCGCTGGGCACAGATACGCAGTATTTT	CASSQVLNTVSLGTDTQYF
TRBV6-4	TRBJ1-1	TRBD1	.	TGTGCCAGCAAACCGACAGGGAAGGACACTGAAGCTTTCTTT	CASKPTGKDTEAFF
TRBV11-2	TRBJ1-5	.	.	TGTGCCAGCAGCTTAAAAGGGGAGAGCACCCAGCATTTT	CASSLKGESTQHF
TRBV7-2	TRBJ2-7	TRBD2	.	TGTGCCAGCAGCTTAGATAGCGGGCCATCCTACGAGCAGTACTTC	CASSLDSGPSYEQYF
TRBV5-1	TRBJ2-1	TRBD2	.	TGCGCCAGCAGCTGGGGACTAGCGGATTACAATGAGCAGTTCTTC	CASSWGLADYNEQFF
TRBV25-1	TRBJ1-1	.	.	TGTGCCAGCAGTGACCCTTCTCGGGGCGGCTACACTGAAGCTTTCTTT	CASSDPSRGGYTEAFF
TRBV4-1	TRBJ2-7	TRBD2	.	TGCGCCAGCAGCCGAGAACCGGGACTAGCGGGACGCGAGCAGTACTTC	CASSREPGLAGREQYF
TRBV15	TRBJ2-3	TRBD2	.	TGTGCCACCAGCCAGACTAGCGGGAGGTACCCAGATACGCAGTATTTT	CATSQTSGRYPDTQYF
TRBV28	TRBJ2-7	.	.	TGTGCCAGCAGTTTCCCGGGGGCCGAGCAGTACTTC	CASSFPGAEQYF
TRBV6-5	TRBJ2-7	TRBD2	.	TGTGCCAGCAGTTCCCTAGCGGGAGGGGTCTACGAGCAGTACTTC	CASSSLAGGVYEQYF
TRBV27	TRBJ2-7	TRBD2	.	TGTGCCAGCAGTCAATTTAACGGACTAGCGGGAGTCACCTACGAGCAGTACTTC	CASSQFNGLAGVTYEQYF
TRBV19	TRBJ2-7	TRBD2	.	TGTGCCAGTAGTATGGGACTAGCTCTCGACGAGCAGTACTTC	CASSMGLALDEQYF
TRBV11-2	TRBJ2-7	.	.	TGTGCCAGCAGCTTAGTTCAGTCGTCCTCTCCGCACTTC	CASSLVQSSSPHF
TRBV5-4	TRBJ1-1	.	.	TGTGCCAGCAGCTTGGCCGCAGCTGAAGCTTTCTTT	CASSLAAAEAFF
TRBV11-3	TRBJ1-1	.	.	TGTGCCAGCAGAGGGGACGGTGAGAACACTGAAGCTTTCTTT	CASRGDGENTEAFF
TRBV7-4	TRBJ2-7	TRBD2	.	TGTGCCTGCATGGGTAGCACGGGAGGAAACCACGAGCAGTACTTC	CACMGSTGGNHEQYF
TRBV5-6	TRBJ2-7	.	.	TGTGCCAGCAGCTTGCAGCCGTCCTTGTACGAGCAGTACTTC	CASSLQPSLYEQYF
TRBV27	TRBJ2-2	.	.	TGTGCCAGCAGGTTACTGTCTGGGGAGCTGTTTTTT	CASRLLSGELFF
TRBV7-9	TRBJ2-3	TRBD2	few	TGTGCCAGCAGCTTAGCTAGGGGAGGGATAGATACGCAGTATTTT	CASSLARGGIDTQYF
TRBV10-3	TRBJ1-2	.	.	TGTGCCATCAGTGAGTCCGGCTATGGCTACACCTTC	CAISESGYGYTF
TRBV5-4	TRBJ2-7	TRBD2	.	TGCGCCAGCAGCCAGACGACCGGGACTAGCGGAGGACGAGACTACGAGCAGTACTTC	CASSQTTGTSGGRDYEQYF
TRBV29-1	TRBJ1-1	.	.	TGCAGCGCGGACAGAAGATTTGGAGGCACTGAAGCTTTCTTT	CSADRRFGGTEAFF
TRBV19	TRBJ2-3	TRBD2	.	TGTGCCAGTAGTATCAATAGCGGGATGCGGGGAGATACGCAGTATTTT	CASSINSGMRGDTQYF
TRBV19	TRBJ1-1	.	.	TGTGCCAGTAGTGCTACAGCGAACACTGAAGCTTTCTTT	CASSATANTEAFF